This T cell receptor (beta chain) was captured in a study of blood T cell repertoires in COVID-19. Study background: The study drew acute and convalescent COVID-19 samples from the United States, Italy and Spain.

In the study's own analysis: How many nucleated cells were present was estimated from reference gene primer amplification. Sequencing was performed with immunoSEQ multiplex PCR; in TCRdb, only in-frame clones are kept and a portion is missing. D and trimming come from the DNA, and the V and J calls and clone size come from that table. The data hold under 110,000 clones, with 70% to 80% observed a single time. A few counts support this clone. It was during active infection that Seattle patients were enrolled and then longitudinally followed. The CDR3 is 18 amino acids. The origin of this receptor is an elderly man with COVID-19, enrolled during active disease. Material: peripheral blood. The rearrangement uses TRBV21-1 and TRBJ1-6; no DNA check was done on the table's D call, TRBD1. TRBV21-1 corresponds to a pseudogene. The CDR3 DNA is TGTGCCAGCAGCAAAAATGGCACAGCCAGCTCCTATAATTCACCCCTCCACTTT. Translated, it gives CASSKNGTASSYNSPLHF.